The 32 T cell receptor beta chains below come from one sample, sequenced in a study of post-analysis software for immune sequencing data. No antigen has been assigned to these receptors. Whole-study findings and limits: Five or six TRBV segments (TRBV5-6, TRBV5-1 and TRBV20-1 among them) occurred more frequently in patients than in controls.

Every TCR beta cDNA library bore unique molecular identifiers. TCRdb ran MiXCR on the PCR reads and lists one entry per CDR3 protein. The sample records roughly 670,000 distinct CDR3 sequences, roughly three fifths being singletons. The sample comprised blood. The receptors stem from a girl aged 2-10 years with multiple sclerosis.

The rearrangement uses TRBV7-9 and TRBJ1-2; TRBD1 agrees at 10 bases. This CDR3 contains 14 residues. Trimming at V came to 6 bases and at J to 7 bases, leaving 8 bases not matched to a gene. CDR1 SEHNR and CDR2 FQNEAQ come from the germline V gene (reference sequence). The CDR3 DNA is TGTGCCAGCAGGTTTTCCGGGACAGGGGCTGGCTACACCTTC. This codes for CASRFSGTGAGYTF.

The chain links TRBV20-1 to TRBJ2-5; a weak D match, TRBD2 (5 bases). Per germline, CDR1 DFQATT and CDR2 SNEGSKA (reference sequence). V was cut by 5 bases and J by 4 bases, with 23 bases left in between. The CDR3 has 16 residues. The chain's CDR3 is CSARREAHSRVETQYF. CDR3 sequence (DNA): TGCAGTGCTCGTCGGGAAGCTCATTCAAGGGTAGAGACCCAGTACTTC.

The rearrangement links TRBV6-2 or TRBV6-3 to TRBJ2-1; 9 bases are shared with TRBD2. Germline CDR1 and CDR2: MNHEY and SVGEGT. V shed 4 bases, J shed 3 bases, and the junction held 7 bases outside the gene matches. The CDR3 extends over 16 amino acids. The CDR3 is CASSFSGGIIYNEQFF. The CDR3 DNA reads TGTGCCAGCAGTTTCAGCGGGGGGATCATCTACAATGAGCAGTTCTTC.

Comments on this clonotype: Its ends do not fully match the called genes, so a read error is possible. The chain recombines TRBV12-3 or TRBV12-4 with TRBJ2-7, with 10 bases that match TRBD2. The CDR3 consists of 15 residues. CDR3 sequence (DNA): TGTGCTAGCAGCTTAGCGGGAGGTCCCTCCTACGAGCAGTACTTC. The encoded protein is CASSLAGGPSYEQYF.

The chain uses TRBV29-1 and TRBJ1-2; D is undetermined. Germline CDR1 and CDR2: SQVTM and ANQGSEA. Deletions cut 4 bases from V and 8 bases from J, with 11 bases between. The CDR3 is 11 residues long. In DNA, the CDR3 is TGCAGCGTTGGGGAGGAGGAGGGCTACACCTTC. Its translation: CSVGEEEGYTF.

The gene calls are TRBV10-3 and TRBJ1-4; no clear D gene. CDR3 size: 12 residues. The V end was cut by 6 bases, the J end by 7 bases, with 9 bases between. The germline V gene encodes CDR1 ENHRY and CDR2 SYGVKD. The CDR3 sequence is CAISLGGEKLFF. For the CDR3, the DNA is TGTGCCATCAGCCTGGGTGGTGAAAAACTGTTTTTT.

The gene calls are TRBV7-8 and TRBJ1-1; no clear D gene. There are 14 residues in the CDR3. Germline V gene data show CDR1 as SGHVS and CDR2 as FQNEAQ. V was cut by 5 bases and J by 0 bases, with 10 bases left in between. CDR3 amino acids: CASSPRAMNTEAFF. In nucleotides, the CDR3 is TGTGCCAGCAGCCCCAGAGCCATGAACACTGAAGCTTTCTTT.

The rearrangement uses TRBV10-3 and TRBJ2-4, with a possible D match to TRBD2 (6 bases). The J call may not be correct, given that the DNA end is closer to TRBJ2-7. Germline lookup yields CDR1 ENHRY and CDR2 SYGVKD. The CDR3 spans 14 residues. CDR3 sequence (DNA): TGTGCCATCAGTTCCGGGACTGGCGGCTACGAGCAGTACTTC. As protein: CAISSGTGGYEQYF.

This rearrangement joins TRBV5-1 to TRBJ2-5; perhaps TRBD1 as D (6 bases). V was pared by 3 bases and J by 5 bases, with 14 bases between. This CDR3 comprises 14 residues. Germline loops: CDR1 SGHRS, CDR2 YFSETQ. CDR3 nucleotide sequence: TGCGCCAGCAGCTCCCCACAGGGCGATGAGACCCAGTACTTC. Translated, it gives CASSSPQGDETQYF.

This clonotype appeared a single time. The chain links TRBV5-5 to TRBJ2-5, with TRBD1 as a possible D gene (7 bases). The CDR3 consists of 16 residues. Trimming pared 1 base from V and 3 bases from J, leaving 16 bases between. The germline CDR1 and CDR2 sequences are SGHKS and YYEKEE (reference sequence). CDR3 sequence: CASSLRRGQGEETQYF. CDR3 sequence (DNA): TGTGCCAGCAGCTTGAGGCGGGGCCAGGGGGAAGAGACCCAGTACTTC.

Written as DNA, the CDR3 is TGCAGCGCACGGGACAGCTATGAAAAACTGTTTTTT. Its translation is CSARDSYEKLFF. The chain employs TRBV29-1 and TRBJ1-4, with 7 bases fitting TRBD1. Trimming took 7 bases from V and 6 from J; bases not matched to a gene: 5. The germline V gene has CDR1 SQVTM and CDR2 ANQGSEA. This CDR3 is built from 12 residues.

The genes are TRBV10-3 and TRBJ2-5, with D unclear. The CDR3 sequence is 13 residues long. V was cut by 2 bases and J by 1 base, with 5 bases left in between. Germline assignment: CDR1 ENHRY and CDR2 SYGVKD. This chain's CDR3 is CAISEGSQETQYF. In DNA, the CDR3 is TGTGCCATCAGTGAGGGAAGCCAAGAGACCCAGTACTTC.

The J gene is TRBJ1-1, the V gene TRBV29-1; D is uncertain. There are 11 residues in the CDR3. Trimming removed 4 bases from V and 1 base from J, with 4 bases in between. In germline, CDR1 is SQVTM, CDR2 ANQGSEA. Here the CDR3 DNA reads TGCAGCGTTGCGGAGAACACTGAAGCTTTCTTT. This encodes CSVAENTEAFF.

The genes are TRBV6-2 or TRBV6-3 and TRBJ2-4; the D gene is possibly TRBD1 (6 bases). The CDR3 has 16 residues. Trimming took off 6 bases at V and 0 bases at J, with 15 bases between the two ends. Germline-derived CDR1 and CDR2 are MNHEY and SVGEGT. The CDR3 region is CASRPGAGGAKNIQYF. The DNA for the CDR3 is TGTGCCAGCAGGCCAGGGGCCGGAGGAGCCAAAAACATTCAGTACTTC.

The chain couples TRBV10-3 to TRBJ2-1; the match to TRBD2 covers 8 bases. Germline trimming cut 6 bases from V and 10 bases from J; bases unmatched to any gene: 11. Germline V gene data show CDR1 as ENHRY and CDR2 as SYGVKD. The length of the CDR3 is 14 residues. Here the CDR3 reads CAIRPGLERWEQFF. The CDR3 nucleotides are TGTGCCATCAGGCCGGGACTAGAGAGATGGGAGCAGTTCTTC.

This clonotype was detected only a few times. The genes are TRBV20-1 and TRBJ2-3; 14 bases line up with TRBD2. After removal of 5 bases from V and 5 bases from J, the junction contained 3 bases not matched to a gene. The CDR3 length is 14 residues. CDR1 is DFQATT, CDR2 SNEGSKA, per germline (reference sequence). CDR3 DNA: TGCAGTGCTTCGACTAGCGGGAGGGTAGATACGCAGTATTTT. Encoded protein: CSASTSGRVDTQYF.

The chain joins TRBV11-2 to TRBJ2-1; 10 positions match TRBD1. V gave up 1 base and J gave up 4 bases; unmatched junction bases: 13. In germline, CDR1 is SGHAT, CDR2 FQNNGV. This CDR3 contains 19 residues. The CDR3 is CASSLVLGMTGGSYNEQFF. CDR3 in DNA: TGTGCCAGCAGCTTAGTCCTCGGGATGACAGGGGGCTCGTACAATGAGCAGTTCTTC.

The V call is TRBV6-5, the J call TRBJ2-5, with D possibly matching TRBD2 (5 bases). Germline V gene data show CDR1 as MNHEY and CDR2 as SVGAGI. The CDR3 is made up of 16 amino acids. V lost 3 bases and J lost 0, with 14 bases in between. The CDR3: CASSYWAGLNQETQYF. CDR3 nucleotide sequence: TGTGCCAGCAGTTATTGGGCGGGCCTCAACCAAGAGACCCAGTACTTC.

The V and J genes are TRBV29-1 and TRBJ2-1; possible D gene TRBD2, 5 bases. V lost 1 base, J lost 7 bases, and 8 bases lay in between. Per the germline V gene, CDR1 is SQVTM and CDR2 is ANQGSEA. The CDR3 extends over 12 amino acids. CDR3 coding DNA: TGCAGCGTTGAAGTACCGGGAAATGAGCAGTTCTTC. It yields the protein CSVEVPGNEQFF.

This clonotype appeared a few times. The genes are TRBV20-1 and TRBJ2-1, with 11 bases that match TRBD2. J was trimmed by 0 bases and V by 2 bases; bases with no gene match: 3. Germline CDR1 DFQATT, CDR2 SNEGSKA (reference sequence). This CDR3 has 16 amino acids. The CDR3 loop reads CSARPGLADSYNEQFF. DNA for the CDR3: TGCAGTGCTAGACCGGGACTAGCGGACTCCTACAATGAGCAGTTCTTC.

This clonotype showed up just a few times. V usage is TRBV29-1 and J usage is TRBJ2-1; 12 bases match TRBD2. The germline CDR1 and CDR2 sequences are SQVTM and ANQGSEA. V was clipped by 1 base and J by 8 bases; unmatched bases: 9. This CDR3 region has 16 residues. This CDR3 reads CSVEGGLAGGPHEQFF. The CDR3 region has the DNA TGCAGCGTTGAAGGGGGGCTAGCGGGAGGGCCCCATGAGCAGTTCTTC.

This clonotype has only a few counts. The V gene is TRBV20-1, the J gene TRBJ1-1; D is ambiguous. This CDR3 comprises 18 residues. Germline V lookup: CDR1 DFQATT, CDR2 SNEGSKA (reference sequence). V shed 0 bases and J shed 0 bases, with 20 bases lying between them. This CDR3 is CSARDLPGGGTLNTEAFF. The CDR3 DNA is TGCAGTGCTAGAGATCTCCCGGGAGGAGGTACCTTGAACACTGAAGCTTTCTTT.

The chain couples TRBV9 to TRBJ2-3, with no clear D. V was shortened by 6 bases and J by 3 bases, with 11 bases between the two germline ends. CDR1 and CDR2 from the germline V gene are SGDLS and YYNGEE. The CDR3 is 13 amino acids. The CDR3 reads CASTRVETDTQYF. In nucleotides, the CDR3 is TGTGCCAGCACAAGGGTTGAAACAGATACGCAGTATTTT.

DNA of the CDR3: TGCAGTGCTATACCGGGACAGGGGAATTCACCCCTCCACTTT. Translated: CSAIPGQGNSPLHF. V is TRBV20-1 and J is TRBJ1-6; TRBD1 matches 10 bases. V lost 4 bases, J lost 7 bases, and 4 bases stayed unmatched. Germline V gives CDR1 DFQATT, CDR2 SNEGSKA (reference sequence). This CDR3 is built from 14 residues.

This clonotype was found once. A read error may produce the germline difference seen at one junction end. The chain couples TRBV20-1 to TRBJ2-7, with TRBD2 identical over 11 bases. The CDR3 loop spans 13 amino acids. Per germline, CDR1 DFQATT and CDR2 SNEGSKA (reference sequence). CDR3 DNA: TGCAGTGCCAGAGGACTAGCGGGTAACGAGCAGTACTTC. The encoded protein is CSARGLAGNEQYF.

The table lists this clonotype with a few counts. This chain joins TRBV20-1 and TRBJ2-1; the D gene is possibly TRBD1 (6 bases). The V gene's germline CDR1 is DFQATT and CDR2 SNEGSKA (reference sequence). The V gene lost 5 bases and the J gene lost 4 bases, with 18 bases spanning the gap. This CDR3 is built from 15 residues. For the CDR3, the DNA is TGCAGTGCTTTCGGAACAGGGAACCTTTACAATGAGCAGTTCTTC. This gives the protein CSAFGTGNLYNEQFF.

The gene calls are TRBV12-3 or TRBV12-4 and TRBJ1-5, with TRBD1 matching over 12 bases. The CDR3 loop spans 15 amino acids. Germline trimming cut 7 bases from V and 4 bases from J; bases unmatched to any gene: 5. The CDR3 loop reads CASTLGQGANQPQHF. The CDR3 nucleotides are TGTGCCAGCACCCTGGGACAGGGGGCGAATCAGCCCCAGCATTTT.

This clonotype has just a few counts. The chain carries TRBV10-3 and TRBJ2-3; 9 bases fit TRBD2. V lost 6 bases, J lost 2 bases, and 3 bases stayed unmatched. This CDR3 spans 14 amino acids. Per the germline V gene, CDR1 is ENHRY and CDR2 is SYGVKD. The CDR3, as DNA: TGTGCCATCAGCCCTAGCGGGATCACAGATACGCAGTATTTT. Its translation: CAISPSGITDTQYF.

This clonotype was recorded only once. The chain carries TRBV7-3 and TRBJ2-7; 8 bases are a match to TRBD1. Germline loops: CDR1 SGHTA, CDR2 FQGTGA. The junction had 7 bases not matched to a gene; V was cut back by 3 bases and J by 6 bases. This CDR3 is 14 amino acids long. CDR3 sequence reads: CASSFDRGTGEQYF. In nucleotides, the CDR3 is TGTGCCAGCAGCTTCGACAGGGGAACGGGCGAGCAGTACTTC. Using reference TRBV7-3 and TRBJ2-7 for the parts outside the CDR3, the full variable domain is GAGVSQTPSNKVTEKGKYVELRCDPISGHTALYWYRQSLGQGPEFLIYFQGTGAADDSGLPNDRFFAVRPEGSVSTLKIQRTERGDSAVYLCASSFDRGTGEQYFGPGTRLTVT.

V is TRBV5-1 and J is TRBJ1-1; D unclear. The CDR3 loop spans 15 amino acids. The ends were cut back, 7 bases at V and 4 bases at J, with 20 bases in the middle. Germline values: CDR1 SGHRS, CDR2 YFSETQ. CDR3 DNA sequence: TGCGCCAGCGCCCCCAGCTGGAGGGATCGCACTGAAGCTTTCTTT. Encoded protein: CASAPSWRDRTEAFF.

The J gene is TRBJ1-2, the V gene TRBV12-3 or TRBV12-4, with TRBD1 matching 9 bases. The CDR3 runs to 16 residues. V shed 6 bases, J shed 2 bases, and the junction held 10 bases outside the gene matches. The CDR3 nucleotides are TGTGCCAGCAGGTTAACAGGGGGCGGAGGGAACTATGGCTACACCTTC. This gives the protein CASRLTGGGGNYGYTF.

The chain recombines TRBV28 with TRBJ1-5; D is uncertain. Germline V gene data show CDR1 as MDHEN and CDR2 as SYDVKM. There are 15 residues in the CDR3. V was clipped by 5 bases and J by 3 bases, with 14 bases between them. The DNA of the CDR3 is TGTGCCAGCAGTCCCCCCCGAAGCAACAATCAGCCCCAGCATTTT. Translation: CASSPPRSNNQPQHF. The full variable domain, its missing parts supplied by reference TRBV28 and TRBJ1-5, is DVKVTQSSRYLVKRTGEKVFLECVQDMDHENMFWYRQDPGLGLRLIYFSYDVKMKEKGDIPEGYSVSREKKERFSLILESASTNQTSMYLCASSPPRSNNQPQHFGDGTRLSIL.